This TCR beta chain was sequenced during a study of cytomegalovirus exposure and HLA in healthy donors. Findings of the study overall: Segments of the TCR beta V type were, in most cases, productive about 90% or about 30% of the time in an earlier analysis.

With respect to this clone: Antigen unknown.

The PCR had 60 Vbeta and 13 Jbeta primers. Method: immunoSEQ multiplex PCR; TCRdb's copy keeps in-frame clones and lacks some. Its clone listing holds 200,000 to 250,000 clones. V was clipped by 0 bases and J by 0 bases; unmatched bases: 5. Per the germline V gene, CDR1 is SGHTA and CDR2 is FQGNSA. This CDR3 contains 17 residues. The receptor was isolated from a woman aged 30 to 39 in good health and CMV-seropositive. The rearrangement uses TRBV7-2 and TRBJ2-1; TRBD2 matches at 7 bases. Sequencing was performed on PBMCs. CDR3 sequence: CASSLAAAGISYNEQFF. The CDR3 DNA sequence: TGTGCCAGCAGCTTAGCGGCAGCGGGAATCTCCTACAATGAGCAGTTCTTC.